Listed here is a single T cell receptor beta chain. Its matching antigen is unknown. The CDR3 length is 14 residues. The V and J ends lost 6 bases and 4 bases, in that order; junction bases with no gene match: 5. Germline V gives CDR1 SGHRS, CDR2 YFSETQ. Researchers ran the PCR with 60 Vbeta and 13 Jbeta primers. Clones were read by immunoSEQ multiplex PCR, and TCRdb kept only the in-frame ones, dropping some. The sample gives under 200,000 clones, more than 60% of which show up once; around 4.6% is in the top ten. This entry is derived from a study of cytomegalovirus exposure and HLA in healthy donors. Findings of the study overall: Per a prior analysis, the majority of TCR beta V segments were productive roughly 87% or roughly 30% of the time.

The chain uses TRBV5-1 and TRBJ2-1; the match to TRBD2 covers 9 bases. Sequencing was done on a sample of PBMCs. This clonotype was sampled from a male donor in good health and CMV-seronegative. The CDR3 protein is CASKEAGGYNEQFF. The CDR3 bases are TGCGCCAGCAAGGAAGCGGGGGGTTACAATGAGCAGTTCTTC.